This T cell receptor beta chain is from a study of vaccination effects on CD4 cells after COVID-19. Study in general: It was a median of 72 days after the second dose that post-vaccine samples were obtained. Study conclusions and caveats: Clones of infection and vaccine origin contracted markedly late after vaccination.

In germline, CDR1 is SGDLS, CDR2 YYNGEE. V was trimmed by 0 bases and J by 2 bases, leaving 19 bases between them. The CDR3 consists of 18 residues. On this clone itself: What it recognizes is unknown.

With the ViraFEST assay, the study expanded antigen-specific CD4+ T cells using viral peptide pools, then sequenced them. Investigators separated out CD4+ T cells once around 10 days of culture had passed. PCR confirmed that the person was infected with SARS-CoV-2 between March and December 2020. Two doses of either BNT162b2 or mRNA-1273 were given to each participant. Wells of roughly 2 million PBMC each were grown with around 10 IU/ml IL-2 and about 10 ug/ml peptides. Sequenced by immunoSEQ multiplex PCR; TCRdb stores in-frame clones only, minus some. Here the sample spans about 14,000 clones, about two thirds being singletons.

This clonotype originated in a human donor who had a prior SARS-CoV-2 infection. Sequencing used CD4+ T cells from PBMCs cultured with HCoV-NL63 spike peptides, obtained after COVID-19 vaccination. This chain uses TRBV9 with TRBJ2-3; D is possibly TRBD2 (6 bases). The CDR3 sequence: CASSVGPGLPTYTDTQYF. CDR3 in DNA: TGTGCCAGCAGCGTAGGTCCGGGACTCCCAACCTACACAGATACGCAGTATTTT.